This T cell receptor beta chain was observed in a study of identical twins. As regards this clonotype: The antigen is undetermined.

The junction had 7 bases not matched to a gene; V was cut back by 5 bases and J by 5 bases. This CDR3 has 15 amino acids. Germline CDR1 SGHTA, CDR2 FQGNSA. TCRdb recomputed calls from the 5' RACE reads with MiXCR, one row per CDR3 protein. The sample carries about 260,000 distinct CDR3 sequences, approximately 7% recorded once. Study observations and caveats: The degree of excess twin sharing was weaker in beta out-of-frame sequences.

These same records also appear under a second study, on yellow fever vaccine responses in identical twins. That source adds: Twins' T cell vaccine responses reportedly looked partly convergent, partly personalized.

V and J are TRBV7-2 and TRBJ2-2, with TRBD1 matching 8 bases. The receptor's source is a woman aged 18-29 years in good health. The sample comprised memory (CD45RO+) T cells sorted from blood. The CDR3 DNA sequence: TGTGCCAGCAGCACGACAACAGGGGGAACCGGGGAGCTGTTTTTT. Its translation: CASSTTTGGTGELFF.